This TCR beta chain derives from a study of blood T cell repertoires in COVID-19. About the research overall: Specimens from acute and convalescent COVID-19 originated in the United States, Italy and Spain.

Authors' analysis steps: Reference gene primer amplification gave nucleated cell count estimates. Only in-frame clones appear in the TCRdb table, and some are missing; sequencing was by immunoSEQ multiplex PCR. The DNA gave D and trimming, while V, J and clone size come from that table. The sample consists of more than 90,000 clones, around 92% of them appearing once. Germline values: CDR1 SGHAT, CDR2 FQNNGV. There are 15 residues in the CDR3. V lost 2 bases and J 4 bases, leaving 15 bases between the germline ends. This clonotype originated in a man aged 50 to 59 with active COVID-19. The gene calls are TRBV11-2 and TRBJ2-7; D perhaps matches TRBD2 (5 bases). Input material: peripheral blood. The CDR3 spells CASSLTPGNSYEQYF. The CDR3 region has the DNA TGTGCCAGCAGCTTAACTCCGGGAAACTCGTACGAGCAGTACTTC. Combining the CDR3 with reference TRBV11-2 and TRBJ2-7 gives the whole variable domain EAGVAQSPRYKIIEKRQSVAFWCNPISGHATLYWYQQILGQGPKLLIQFQNNGVVDDSQLPKDRFSAERLKGVDSTLKIQPAKLEDSAVYLCASSLTPGNSYEQYFGPGTRLTVT.